Sequencing of this TCR beta chain was carried out in a study of blood T cell repertoires in COVID-19. For the study at large: The United States, Italy and Spain provided the acute and convalescent COVID-19 samples. In each case, the material was cDNA or gDNA derived from T cells, B-cell-depleted T cells, or PBMCs.

Trimming removed 1 base from V and 1 base from J, with 7 bases in between. The CDR3 runs 15 residues. Germline CDR1 LGHDT, CDR2 YNNKEL (reference sequence). Assay: immunoSEQ multiplex PCR; the TCRdb copy retains only in-frame clones and omits some. The sample contains 650,000 to 800,000 clones, over 80% of which appear only once. This chain connects TRBV3-1 (or the pseudogene TRBV3-2) to TRBJ2-2, with D hard to call. Sequences were obtained from peripheral blood. The source is a woman aged 18-29 years with acute or convalescent COVID-19. This CDR3 is CASSQVPGNTGELFF. In DNA, the CDR3 is TGTGCCAGCAGCCAAGTACCAGGGAACACCGGGGAGCTGTTTTTT.